Listed here are 24 T cell receptor beta chains from one sample, sequenced in a study of blood T cell repertoires in COVID-19. Assay used: immunoSEQ multiplex PCR; TCRdb lists only in-frame clones, some missing. The table shows about 25,000 clones, with around nine tenths occurring only once. The sequenced sample consisted of peripheral blood. These receptors originate from a man aged 50 or older with active COVID-19.

The J gene is TRBJ1-6, the V gene TRBV3-1 (or the pseudogene TRBV3-2); D is perhaps TRBD1 (6 bases). V shed 4 bases and J shed 7 bases, with 23 bases lying between them. This CDR3 spans 18 amino acids. Germline-derived CDR1 and CDR2 are LGHDT and YNNKEL (reference sequence). CDR3 amino acids: CASSPGDPISYINSPLHF. The CDR3 DNA reads TGTGCCAGCAGCCCAGGGGATCCCATTTCATACATCAATTCACCCCTCCACTTT.

The chain recombines TRBV11-3 with TRBJ2-1; D ambiguous. Trimming removed 7 bases from V and 4 bases from J, with 17 bases in between. The CDR3 extends over 15 amino acids. CDR1 is SGHNT, CDR2 YENEEA, per germline. CDR3 bases: TGTGCCAGCACCAATCCGGTAAACTCGTACAATGAGCAGTTCTTC. Protein product: CASTNPVNSYNEQFF.

The CDR3: CSVGPMGGGAEAFF. CDR3 bases: TGCAGCGTGGGCCCTATGGGGGGGGGCGCTGAAGCTTTCTTT. The chain uses TRBV29-1 and TRBJ1-1, with a tentative D call TRBD1 (6 bases). The CDR3 spans 14 residues. Germline V CDR1 and CDR2: SQVTM, ANQGSEA. V lost 6 bases and J lost 6, with 20 bases in between.

The chain is built from TRBV5-1 and TRBJ1-2; 7 bases align to TRBD1. The J segment lost 0 bases and the V segment lost 4 bases, leaving 6 bases of the junction unmatched. The CDR3 consists of 15 residues. CDR1 and CDR2 (germline): SGHRS, YFSETQ. The CDR3 DNA reads TGCGCCAGCAGCCCCGGGACAGCTTCTAACTATGGCTACACCTTC. Protein sequence: CASSPGTASNYGYTF. Full variable domain (missing parts from reference TRBV5-1 and TRBJ1-2): KAGVTQTPRYLIKTRGQQVTLSCSPISGHRSVSWYQQTPGQGLQFLFEYFSETQRNKGNFPGRFSGRQFSNSRSEMNVSTLELGDSALYLCASSPGTASNYGYTFGSGTRLTVV.

The chain carries TRBV5-1 and TRBJ2-2; TRBD1 matches 8 bases. The CDR3 length is 16 residues. Germline CDR1 reads SGHRS; CDR2 reads YFSETQ. Unmatched junction bases numbered 4, after V lost 2 bases and J lost 1 base. This CDR3 is CASSFRGQGNTGELFF. The CDR3 region has the DNA TGCGCCAGCAGCTTCAGGGGGCAGGGGAACACCGGGGAGCTGTTTTTT.

Judged by abundance, this clone is medium-sized. The rearrangement joins TRBV5-5 to TRBJ2-7; TRBD1 matches 7 bases. With V trimmed by 4 bases and J by 2 bases, 6 bases remained unmatched. CDR1 is SGHKS, CDR2 YYEKEE, per germline (reference sequence). This CDR3 region has 14 residues. The CDR3 sequence is CASSPGQTTYEQYF. CDR3 DNA sequence: TGTGCCAGCAGCCCGGGACAGACTACCTACGAGCAGTACTTC. The full variable domain, with the rest looked up from reference TRBV5-5 and TRBJ2-7, is DAGVTQSPTHLIKTRGQQVTLRCSPISGHKSVSWYQQVLGQGPQFIFQYYEKEERGRGNFPDRFSARQFPNYSSELNVNALLLGDSALYLCASSPGQTTYEQYFGPGTRLTVT.

The V gene is TRBV7-9, the J gene TRBJ1-2; D gene unclear. Germline assignment: CDR1 SEHNR and CDR2 FQNEAQ (reference sequence). Deletions cut 4 bases from V and 3 bases from J, with 3 bases between. The CDR3 consists of 11 residues. The CDR3 nucleotides are TGTGCCAGCAGCTCTCACTATGGCTACACCTTC. Its translation is CASSSHYGYTF.

The gene calls are TRBV12-3 or TRBV12-4 and TRBJ2-7; a possible D gene is TRBD2 (6 bases). This CDR3 spans 13 amino acids. V shed 3 bases and J shed 2 bases, with 8 bases lying between them. CDR3 sequence (DNA): TGTGCCAGCAGTTTTGGGGAGGCCTACGAGCAGTACTTC. This codes for CASSFGEAYEQYF.

The V and J genes are TRBV3-1 (or the pseudogene TRBV3-2) and TRBJ2-4; 8 bases align to TRBD2. V was clipped by 2 bases and J by 1 base; unmatched bases: 16. The length of the CDR3 is 20 residues. In germline, CDR1 is LGHDT, CDR2 YNNKEL (reference sequence). The CDR3 region is CASSQQGRAGRAGAKNIQYF. The DNA for the CDR3 is TGTGCCAGCAGCCAACAGGGGCGTGCCGGGAGGGCCGGGGCCAAAAACATTCAGTACTTC.

The chain has TRBV29-1 and TRBJ2-7; TRBD1 is a possible D gene (6 bases). The CDR3 has 16 residues. V lost 7 bases to trimming and J lost 1 base, with 23 bases between them. Germline CDR1 reads SQVTM; CDR2 reads ANQGSEA. Here the CDR3 reads CSALTVRGTDSYEQYV. CDR3 bases: TGCAGCGCCCTGACGGTAAGGGGGACGGATTCCTACGAGCAGTACGTC.

The chain recombines TRBV5-1 with TRBJ2-3, with TRBD2 matching 9 bases. V lost 10 bases and J lost 3; bases outside the gene matches: 12. This CDR3 is built from 15 residues. The germline V gene has CDR1 SGHRS and CDR2 YFSETQ. Here the CDR3 DNA reads TGCGCCTCTTTAAAAGTAGCGGGGGCGACAGATACGCAGTATTTT. This gives the protein CASLKVAGATDTQYF.

J is TRBJ1-2 and V is TRBV29-1; unclear D gene. Trimming cost V 4 bases and J 0 bases, with 6 bases left between them. The germline gives CDR1 SQVTM, CDR2 ANQGSEA. This CDR3 region has 12 residues. The CDR3 DNA reads as TGCAGCGTTGTAACAGCTAACTATGGCTACACCTTC. It translates to CSVVTANYGYTF.

This clone was picked up one time. The CDR3 is CASSQDKTYEQYF. The CDR3 region has the DNA TGCGCCAGCAGCCAAGATAAAACCTACGAGCAGTACTTC. The V and J genes are TRBV4-1 and TRBJ2-7; the D is unclear. This CDR3 has 13 amino acids. The V gene's germline CDR1 is MGHRA and CDR2 YSYEKL. V dropped 0 bases and J dropped 2 bases, with 5 bases sitting between them.

This clone came up a few times. J is TRBJ1-2 and V is TRBV15, with a possible D match to TRBD1 (6 bases). The V end was cut by 4 bases, the J end by 4 bases, with 10 bases between. Germline CDR1 is LNHNV and CDR2 is YYDKDF (reference sequence). The CDR3 covers 13 residues. This chain's CDR3 is CATSKGTLYGYTF. CDR3 sequence (DNA): TGTGCCACCAGCAAGGGGACACTCTATGGCTACACCTTC.

The chain links TRBV7-2 to TRBJ2-7; D might be TRBD2 (6 bases). V dropped 1 base and J dropped 4 bases, with 11 bases sitting between them. The CDR3 runs 14 residues. Looked up from germline, CDR1 is SGHTA and CDR2 is FQGNSA. This CDR3 reads CASSLDSGLYEQYV. The DNA of the CDR3 is TGTGCCAGCAGCTTAGATAGCGGTCTTTACGAGCAGTACGTC.

The genes are TRBV6-5 and TRBJ1-6, with D uncertain. Germline V gene lookup returns CDR1 MNHEY and CDR2 SVGAGI. The CDR3 totals 14 residues. Between the trimmed V and J ends, which lost 2 bases and 9 bases, there was a span of 11 bases. The CDR3 protein is CASSYRDVTSPLHF. DNA of the CDR3: TGTGCCAGCAGTTACCGGGATGTCACTTCACCCCTCCACTTT.

V usage is TRBV4-1 and J usage is TRBJ2-1; D is possibly TRBD2 (6 bases). The CDR3 is 17 residues long. V was shortened by 4 bases and J by 2 bases, with 18 bases between the two germline ends. The germline V gene has CDR1 MGHRA and CDR2 YSYEKL. The CDR3 loop is CASSLPGGSGAYNEQFF. The CDR3 DNA reads as TGCGCCAGCAGCCTCCCGGGCGGTAGCGGTGCCTACAATGAGCAGTTCTTC.

The chain joins TRBV20-1 to TRBJ2-5, with no clear D. V lost 4 bases, J lost 1 base, and 4 bases lay in between. CDR3 length: 11 amino acids. CDR1 and CDR2 from the germline V gene are DFQATT and SNEGSKA (reference sequence). Written as DNA, the CDR3 is TGCAGTGCTACCGTCCAAGAGACCCAGTACTTC. It translates to CSATVQETQYF.

In DNA, the CDR3 is TGTGCCAGCAGCTCCCGGACTGTACAAGAGACCCAGTACTTC. Protein product: CASSSRTVQETQYF. The chain joins TRBV13 to TRBJ2-5; D possibly corresponds to TRBD2 (5 bases). CDR1 and CDR2 from the germline V gene are PRHDT and FYEKMQ (reference sequence). V was trimmed by 4 bases and J by 2 bases, leaving 11 bases between them. The CDR3 length is 14 residues.

The chain uses TRBV5-1 and TRBJ2-1; 11 bases line up with TRBD2. The CDR3 contains 15 residues. J lost 7 bases, V lost 0 bases, and 3 bases had no gene match. Per germline, CDR1 SGHRS and CDR2 YFSETQ. CDR3 amino acids: CASSLGLAGRNEQFF. As DNA, the CDR3 is TGCGCCAGCAGCTTGGGACTAGCGGGGAGGAATGAGCAGTTCTTC.

V usage is TRBV4-1 and J usage is TRBJ1-5; maybe TRBD1 (5 bases). Germline V gene sequence: CDR1 MGHRA, CDR2 YSYEKL. V shed 2 bases and J shed 2 bases, with 16 bases lying between them. This CDR3 is built from 17 residues. Written as DNA, the CDR3 is TGCGCCAGCAGCCAAACAGGAGGAGGGGCAGGCAATCAGCCCCAGCATTTT. This encodes CASSQTGGGAGNQPQHF.

The chain joins TRBV9 to TRBJ2-6, with 12 positions matching TRBD1. Trimming at V came to 0 bases and at J to 3 bases, leaving 4 bases not matched to a gene. CDR1 SGDLS and CDR2 YYNGEE come from the germline V gene. The CDR3 runs to 18 residues. The CDR3 reads CASSVEGTGGLGANVLTF. The CDR3 nucleotides are TGTGCCAGCAGCGTAGAAGGGACAGGGGGCCTTGGGGCCAACGTCCTGACTTTC.

The genes are TRBV5-6 and TRBJ2-1; D perhaps matches TRBD2 (6 bases). The germline V and J ends were trimmed by 6 bases and 2 bases, with 15 bases remaining between them. Germline V gene lookup returns CDR1 SGHDT and CDR2 YYEEEE. CDR3 length: 15 residues. The CDR3 DNA reads TGTGCCAGCACCCCCTGGGGGGTAACCTACAATGAGCAGTTCTTC. Amino acid sequence: CASTPWGVTYNEQFF.

The genes are TRBV9 and TRBJ2-3, with TRBD2 as a possible D gene (6 bases). Trimming stripped 3 bases from V and 2 bases from J, with 16 bases between. Germline-derived CDR1 and CDR2 are SGDLS and YYNGEE. This CDR3 has 16 residues. In DNA form, the CDR3 reads TGTGCCAGCAGCGCCCTGATGGCGGGGAACACAGATACGCAGTATTTT. As protein: CASSALMAGNTDTQYF. Supplemented by reference TRBV9 and TRBJ2-3, the full variable domain reads DSGVTQTPKHLITATGQRVTLRCSPRSGDLSVYWYQQSLDQGLQFLIQYYNGEERAKGNILERFSAQQFPDLHSELNLSSLELGDSALYFCASSALMAGNTDTQYFGPGTRLTVL.